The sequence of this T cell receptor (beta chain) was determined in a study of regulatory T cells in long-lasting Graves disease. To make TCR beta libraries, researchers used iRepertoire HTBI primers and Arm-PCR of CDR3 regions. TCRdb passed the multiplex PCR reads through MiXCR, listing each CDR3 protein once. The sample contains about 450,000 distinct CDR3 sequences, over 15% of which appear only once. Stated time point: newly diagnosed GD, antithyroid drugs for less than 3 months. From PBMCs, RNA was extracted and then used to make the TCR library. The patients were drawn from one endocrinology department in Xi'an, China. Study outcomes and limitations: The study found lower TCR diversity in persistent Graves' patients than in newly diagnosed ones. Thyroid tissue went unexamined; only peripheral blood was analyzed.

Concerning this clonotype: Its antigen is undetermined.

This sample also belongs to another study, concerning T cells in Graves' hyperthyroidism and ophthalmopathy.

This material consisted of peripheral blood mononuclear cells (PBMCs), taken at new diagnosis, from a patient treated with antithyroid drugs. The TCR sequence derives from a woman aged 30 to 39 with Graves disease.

In nucleotides, the CDR3 is TGTGCCAGCAGCTGGAGCGGGAGGGGGGAGCAGTACTTC. This codes for CASSWSGRGEQYF. The chain recombines TRBV7-2 with TRBJ2-7; 10 bases fit TRBD2. With V trimmed by 4 bases and J by 7 bases, 4 bases remained unmatched. The CDR3 is made up of 13 amino acids. Germline V gene data show CDR1 as SGHTA and CDR2 as FQGNSA.